The clone carrying this TCR beta chain appeared a few times. The sample belongs to a study of regulatory T cells in long-lasting Graves disease. This sample's time point: newly diagnosed GD, antithyroid drugs for less than 3 months. PBMCs provided the RNA from which the TCR library was made. The V end was cut by 4 bases, the J end by 5 bases, with 9 bases between. Germline CDR1 and CDR2: KGHDR and SFDVKD. The CDR3 extends over 13 amino acids. Investigators prepared the TCR beta libraries by applying iRepertoire HTBI primers and Arm-PCR of CDR3 regions. TCRdb fed the multiplex PCR reads into MiXCR, producing one record per CDR3 protein. In the table there are approximately 400,000 distinct CDR3 sequences, more than 12% of which are singletons. The sample also formed part of further work on T cells in Graves' hyperthyroidism and ophthalmopathy.

The receptor was isolated from a woman under 40 with Graves disease. V is TRBV24-1 and J is TRBJ2-3, with D unresolved. The sequencing here drew on peripheral blood mononuclear cells (PBMCs), taken at new diagnosis, from a patient treated with antithyroid drugs. The CDR3 nucleotides read TGTGCCACCAGTGACAGAGTAGAAGATACGCAGTATTTT. It specifies CATSDRVEDTQYF.